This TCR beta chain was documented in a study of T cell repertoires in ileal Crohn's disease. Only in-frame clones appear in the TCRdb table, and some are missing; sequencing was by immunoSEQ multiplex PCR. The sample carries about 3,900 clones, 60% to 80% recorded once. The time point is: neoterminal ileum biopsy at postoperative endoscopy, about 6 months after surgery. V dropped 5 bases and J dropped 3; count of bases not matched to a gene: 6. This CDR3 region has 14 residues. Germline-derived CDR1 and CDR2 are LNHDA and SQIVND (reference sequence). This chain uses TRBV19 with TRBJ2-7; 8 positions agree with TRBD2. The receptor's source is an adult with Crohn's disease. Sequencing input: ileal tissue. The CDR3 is CASSSGLVVYEQYF. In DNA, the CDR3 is TGTGCCAGTAGTTCGGGACTAGTAGTCTACGAGCAGTACTTC.